The 21 T cell receptor beta chains presented below share a single source sample, sequenced in a study of T cells after somatic rescue of genetic block. TCRdb keeps only in-frame clones here, not all; method: immunoSEQ multiplex PCR. The table includes 80,000 to 100,000 clones, around 90% detected once. The sequenced sample was peripheral blood mononuclear cells (PBMCs). Source of these receptors: a woman aged 18 to 35.

The rearrangement joins TRBV7-8 to TRBJ1-5; 9 bases match TRBD1. With 6 bases clipped from V and 3 bases from J, the junction kept 6 bases outside the gene matches. This CDR3 spans 15 amino acids. CDR1 SGHVS and CDR2 FQNEAQ come from the germline V gene. This CDR3 is CASRQTGGINQPQHF. CDR3 nucleotides: TGTGCCAGCAGACAAACAGGGGGCATCAATCAGCCCCAGCATTTT.

This clone was recorded only once. The chain combines TRBV28 with TRBJ2-4; D gene unclear. Per germline, CDR1 MDHEN and CDR2 SYDVKM. Trimming shortened V by 6 bases and J by 3 bases, and 6 bases separated the two germline ends. The CDR3 runs to 12 residues. CDR3: CASRAGKNIQYF. The CDR3 DNA follows: TGTGCCAGCAGGGCCGGCAAAAACATTCAGTACTTC.

V usage is TRBV19 and J usage is TRBJ1-5; D is perhaps TRBD1 (5 bases). This CDR3 contains 15 residues. Germline V gene lookup returns CDR1 LNHDA and CDR2 SQIVND (reference sequence). Trimming removed 3 bases at V and 3 bases at J, with 12 bases between. CDR3 sequence (DNA): TGTGCCAGTAGTATTTGGGGCGAAACCAATCAGCCCCAGCATTTT. Its translation is CASSIWGETNQPQHF.

The chain is built from TRBV9 and TRBJ2-2; D not resolved. V was clipped by 2 bases and J by 7 bases, with 6 bases between them. CDR1 SGDLS and CDR2 YYNGEE come from the germline V gene. CDR3 length equals 12 residues. DNA of the CDR3: TGTGCCAGCAGCGTTCTGGGCGGGGAGCTGTTTTTT. Its translation is CASSVLGGELFF.

The genes are TRBV6-6 and TRBJ1-4, with D maybe TRBD1 (5 bases). Germline V lookup: CDR1 MNHNY, CDR2 SVGAGI (reference sequence). V dropped 2 bases and J dropped 4 bases, with 11 bases sitting between them. The CDR3 spans 15 residues. CDR3 amino acids: CASSYRAGINEKLFF. As DNA, the CDR3 is TGTGCCAGCAGTTACAGGGCAGGGATTAATGAAAAACTGTTTTTT.

V and J are TRBV25-1 and TRBJ1-3, with 8 bases fitting TRBD1. The length of the CDR3 is 14 residues. V was clipped by 4 bases and J by 3 bases; unmatched bases: 2. Germline lookup yields CDR1 MGHDK and CDR2 SYGVNS. CDR3 amino acids: CASSVTGDGNTIYF. The CDR3 coding sequence is TGTGCCAGCAGTGTGACAGGGGATGGAAACACCATATATTTT. Full variable domain (rest looked up from reference TRBV25-1 and TRBJ1-3): EADIYQTPRYLVIGTGKKITLECSQTMGHDKMYWYQQDPGMELHLIHYSYGVNSTEKGDLSSESTVSRIRTEHFPLTLESARPSHTSQYLCASSVTGDGNTIYFGEGSWLTVV.

The J gene is TRBJ2-2, the V gene TRBV4-1, with 9 bases lining up with TRBD1. V gave up 0 bases and J gave up 4 bases; unmatched junction bases: 6. CDR1 is MGHRA and CDR2 is YSYEKL in the germline V gene. This CDR3 contains 17 residues. CDR3 loop: CASSQEQGQGSTGELFF. The CDR3 bases are TGCGCCAGCAGCCAAGAGCAGGGACAGGGTTCCACCGGGGAGCTGTTTTTT.

The chain joins TRBV27 to TRBJ1-1; D is unclear. Trimming left V 4 bases short and J 4 bases short, with 10 bases between. The CDR3 consists of 13 residues. In germline, CDR1 is MNHEY, CDR2 SMNVEV (reference sequence). CDR3 sequence: CASSSRFGTEAFF. As DNA, the CDR3 is TGTGCCAGCAGTTCCCGGTTTGGCACTGAAGCTTTCTTT.

The chain links TRBV29-1 to TRBJ1-1, with 7 bases matching TRBD1. Unmatched junction bases numbered 8, after V lost 7 bases and J lost 3 bases. The germline V gene has CDR1 SQVTM and CDR2 ANQGSEA. This CDR3 is built from 13 residues. CDR3 DNA: TGCAGCGCCGAGACAGGGTGGGACACTGAAGCTTTCTTT. Protein product: CSAETGWDTEAFF.

This chain joins TRBV27 and TRBJ2-7; D gene unclear. CDR1 and CDR2 from the germline V gene are MNHEY and SMNVEV (reference sequence). This CDR3 is 15 amino acids long. Trimming cost V 4 bases and J 0 bases, with 13 bases left between them. CDR3 residues: CASSSPRNYSYEQYF. CDR3 in DNA: TGTGCCAGCAGTTCCCCCAGAAATTACTCCTACGAGCAGTACTTC.

V usage is TRBV18 and J usage is TRBJ2-7, with 9 bases identical to TRBD2. CDR3 length: 14 amino acids. The V and J ends lost 0 bases and 4 bases, in that order; junction bases with no gene match: 1. CDR1 KGHSH and CDR2 LQKENI come from the germline V gene. The CDR3 protein is CASSPPGLAYEQYF. The CDR3 region has the DNA TGTGCCAGCTCACCACCGGGACTAGCTTACGAGCAGTACTTC.

The chain recombines TRBV18 with TRBJ1-1; D gene unclear. The germline CDR1 and CDR2 sequences are KGHSH and LQKENI. This CDR3 contains 12 residues. V was cut by 4 bases and J by 4 bases, with 7 bases left in between. The CDR3 spells CASSQLGTEAFF. The CDR3 DNA sequence: TGTGCCAGCTCACAGCTGGGCACTGAAGCTTTCTTT.

This clone was recorded only once. V gene TRBV11-3 combines with J gene TRBJ2-1; 9 nucleotides line up with TRBD1. V was pared by 1 base and J by 9 bases, with 10 bases of the junction left unmatched. There are 16 residues in the CDR3. The V gene's germline CDR1 is SGHNT and CDR2 YENEEA. The CDR3 is CASSLATGGERGEQFF. The CDR3 DNA reads TGTGCCAGCAGCTTAGCGACAGGGGGTGAGAGGGGTGAGCAGTTCTTC.

The chain links TRBV7-3 to TRBJ2-5, with 10 bases lining up with TRBD2. Germline assignment: CDR1 SGHTA and CDR2 FQGTGA. This CDR3 is 16 amino acids long. V was pared by 1 base and J by 7 bases, with 9 bases of the junction left unmatched. The CDR3 reads CASSLMGAGGPRTQYF. The DNA for the CDR3 is TGTGCCAGCAGCTTAATGGGAGCGGGAGGGCCGAGGACCCAGTACTTC.

V is TRBV6-1 and J is TRBJ2-7, with no clear D. The CDR3 is 14 residues long. V dropped 2 bases and J dropped 7 bases, with 15 bases sitting between them. The germline CDR1 and CDR2 sequences are MNHNS and SASEGT. CDR3 residues: CASSEPVLGREQYF. DNA of the CDR3: TGTGCCAGCAGTGAACCGGTCCTCGGGCGGGAGCAGTACTTC.

V and J are TRBV5-1 and TRBJ2-7; 10 bases are a match to TRBD1. The CDR3 covers 14 residues. Germline V gene sequence: CDR1 SGHRS, CDR2 YFSETQ. V was pared by 4 bases and J by 4 bases, with 5 bases of the junction left unmatched. CDR3 amino acids: CASSPRDRGYEQYF. The CDR3 bases are TGCGCCAGCAGCCCCCGGGACAGGGGTTACGAGCAGTACTTC.

This sequence joins TRBV7-2 and TRBJ2-1, with D maybe TRBD2 (6 bases). Germline CDR1 reads SGHTA; CDR2 reads FQGNSA. The CDR3 consists of 13 residues. V was cut by 5 bases and J by 10 bases, with 15 bases left in between. The CDR3 loop reads CASSPRLDGEQFF. The CDR3 DNA reads as TGTGCCAGCAGCCCCAGACTAGACGGGGAGCAGTTCTTC.

The chain is built from TRBV30 and TRBJ2-1, with 15 bases that match TRBD2. The CDR3 extends over 15 amino acids. V shed 2 bases, J shed 7 bases, and the junction held 3 bases outside the gene matches. CDR1 GTSNPN and CDR2 SVGIG come from the germline V gene (reference sequence). The CDR3 DNA reads as TGTGCCTGGAGTAGGGGACTAGCGGGAGGTAATGAGCAGTTCTTC. This translates into CAWSRGLAGGNEQFF.

The table lists this clone with many counts. The same CDR3 is also encoded by other DNA sequences in this sample. The gene calls are TRBV6-4 and TRBJ2-3, with TRBD1 as a possible D gene (6 bases). Looked up from germline, CDR1 is MRHNA and CDR2 is SNTAGT. CDR3 length: 14 residues. The V end lost 2 bases, the J end lost 1 base, and 7 bases lay between the germline ends. This CDR3 reads CASSDAGGTDTQYF. The CDR3 DNA is TGTGCCAGCAGTGACGCAGGGGGCACAGATACGCAGTATTTT.

V gene TRBV4-2 combines with J gene TRBJ2-5; D is uncertain. The length of the CDR3 is 14 residues. CDR1 and CDR2 from the germline V gene are LGHNA and YNFKEQ. V shed 0 bases and J shed 4 bases, with 9 bases lying between them. CDR3 nucleotide sequence: TGTGCCAGCAGCCAAGATCTGGTGGGAGAGACCCAGTACTTC. Its protein product is CASSQDLVGETQYF.

The genes are TRBV6-6 and TRBJ2-1, with TRBD2 matching 9 bases. The V and J ends lost 2 bases and 9 bases, in that order; junction bases with no gene match: 11. The CDR3 consists of 16 residues. Per germline, CDR1 MNHNY and CDR2 SVGAGI (reference sequence). The CDR3 sequence is CASSYMAGGPFFEQFF. The CDR3 DNA reads TGTGCCAGCAGTTACATGGCGGGAGGGCCGTTTTTTGAGCAGTTCTTC.